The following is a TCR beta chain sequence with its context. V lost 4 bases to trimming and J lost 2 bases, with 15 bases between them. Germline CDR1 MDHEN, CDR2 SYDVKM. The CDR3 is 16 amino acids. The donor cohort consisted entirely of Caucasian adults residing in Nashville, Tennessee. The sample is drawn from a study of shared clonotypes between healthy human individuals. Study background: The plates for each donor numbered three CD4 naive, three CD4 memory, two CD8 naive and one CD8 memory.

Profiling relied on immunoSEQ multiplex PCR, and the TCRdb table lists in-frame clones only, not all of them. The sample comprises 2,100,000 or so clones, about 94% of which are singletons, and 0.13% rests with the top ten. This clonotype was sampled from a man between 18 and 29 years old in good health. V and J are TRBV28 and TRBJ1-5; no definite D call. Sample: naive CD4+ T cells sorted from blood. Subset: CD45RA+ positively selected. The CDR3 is CASSSLGAGGNQPQHF. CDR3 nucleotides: TGTGCCAGCAGTTCCCTTGGTGCAGGAGGCAATCAGCCCCAGCATTTT. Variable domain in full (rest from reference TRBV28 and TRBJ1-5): DVKVTQSSRYLVKRTGEKVFLECVQDMDHENMFWYRQDPGLGLRLIYFSYDVKMKEKGDIPEGYSVSREKKERFSLILESASTNQTSMYLCASSSLGAGGNQPQHFGDGTRLSIL.